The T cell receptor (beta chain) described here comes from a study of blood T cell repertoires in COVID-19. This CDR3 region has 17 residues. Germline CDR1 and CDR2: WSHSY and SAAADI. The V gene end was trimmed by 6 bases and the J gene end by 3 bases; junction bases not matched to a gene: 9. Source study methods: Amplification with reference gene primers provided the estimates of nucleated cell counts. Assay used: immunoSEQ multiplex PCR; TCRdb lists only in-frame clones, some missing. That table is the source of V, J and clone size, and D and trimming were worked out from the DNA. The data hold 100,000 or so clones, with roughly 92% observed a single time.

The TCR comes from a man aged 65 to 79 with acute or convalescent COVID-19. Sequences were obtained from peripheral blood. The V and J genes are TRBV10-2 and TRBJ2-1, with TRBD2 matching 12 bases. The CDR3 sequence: CASRGPTSGRHYNEQFF. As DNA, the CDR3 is TGCGCCAGCAGGGGCCCTACTAGCGGGAGGCACTACAATGAGCAGTTCTTC.